These 29 T cell receptor beta chains were sequenced from one sample in a study of T-cell reconstitution after alpha-beta-depleted transplantation in children. TCRbeta library construction was performed incorporating unique molecular identifiers. A single record per CDR3 protein comes from TCRdb applying MiXCR to the PCR reads. The table shows 100,000 or so distinct CDR3 sequences, with under 25% occurring only once. Specimen: PBMCs, collected before TCRalphabeta/CD19-depleted stem cell transplant. These receptors came from a boy between 2 and 15 years old with acute lymphoblastic leukemia, due to receive a stem cell transplant.

The table lists this clonotype with a few counts. The chain is built from TRBV19 and TRBJ2-5; D unresolved. Germline V CDR1 and CDR2: LNHDA, SQIVND (reference sequence). V shed 5 bases and J shed 5 bases, with 18 bases lying between them. The CDR3 loop spans 15 amino acids. CDR3 residues: CASSSRTPGWETQYF. The CDR3 nucleotides read TGTGCCAGTAGTTCGAGGACCCCCGGCTGGGAGACCCAGTACTTC.

This clonotype has only a few counts. The J gene is TRBJ1-6, the V gene TRBV7-2, with 9 bases matching TRBD1. The CDR3 loop spans 14 amino acids. CDR1 SGHTA and CDR2 FQGNSA come from the germline V gene. The V gene end was trimmed by 3 bases and the J gene end by 9 bases; junction bases not matched to a gene: 3. Here the CDR3 reads CASSLTTGGSPLHF. Here the CDR3 DNA reads TGTGCCAGCAGCTTGACGACAGGGGGTTCACCCCTCCACTTT.

Only a few counts were recorded for this clonotype. The V call is TRBV2, the J call TRBJ1-2; no clear D. Germline V lookup: CDR1 SNHLY, CDR2 FYNNEI. The CDR3 length is 12 residues. The V gene lost 3 bases and the J gene lost 8 bases, with 10 bases spanning the gap. Written as DNA, the CDR3 is TGTGCCAGCAGTGAGGGTGTGGGAGGCTACACCTTC. Its translation: CASSEGVGGYTF.

This clonotype has just a few counts. This sequence joins TRBV15 and TRBJ2-5; tentatively, D is TRBD1 (5 bases). V was cut by 1 base and J by 4 bases, with 10 bases left in between. The germline CDR1 and CDR2 sequences are LNHNV and YYDKDF (reference sequence). The CDR3 is made up of 14 amino acids. CDR3 residues: CATSRGQSGETQYF. CDR3 sequence (DNA): TGTGCCACCAGCAGAGGACAGTCGGGAGAGACCCAGTACTTC.

The rearrangement joins TRBV7-2 to TRBJ2-1; D perhaps matches TRBD2 (5 bases). The V end lost 5 bases, the J end lost 0 bases, and 17 bases lay between the germline ends. The CDR3 spans 17 residues. The germline V gene encodes CDR1 SGHTA and CDR2 FQGNSA. The CDR3 sequence is CASSQRGTTSSYNEQFF. In DNA, the CDR3 is TGTGCCAGCAGCCAACGCGGAACCACTAGCTCCTACAATGAGCAGTTCTTC.

The J gene is TRBJ1-3, the V gene TRBV4-1, with 11 bases aligning to TRBD1. CDR3 length: 17 residues. Trimming at V came to 3 bases and at J to 2 bases, leaving 6 bases not matched to a gene. The germline V gene encodes CDR1 MGHRA and CDR2 YSYEKL. The CDR3, as DNA: TGCGCCAGCAGCCATGGACAGGGGGCACGGGCTGGAAACACCATATATTTT. Protein product: CASSHGQGARAGNTIYF.

The table lists this clonotype with a few counts. The V gene is TRBV7-3, the J gene TRBJ2-5; 7 positions agree with TRBD2. This CDR3 is built from 20 residues. Germline V CDR1 and CDR2: SGHTA, FQGTGA. Losses at the gene ends were 0 bases for V and 0 bases for J; bases not matched to a gene: 16. DNA of the CDR3: TGTGCCAGCAGCTTAACAGGGTCTAGCGGTTCCCTCCCATACCAAGAGACCCAGTACTTC. Translation: CASSLTGSSGSLPYQETQYF.

The V call is TRBV29-1, the J call TRBJ2-3; tentative D call: TRBD2 (6 bases). The CDR3 runs to 13 residues. Germline V CDR1 and CDR2: SQVTM, ANQGSEA. Written as DNA, the CDR3 is TGCACCATAGCGGAGGGGCAAACAGATACGCAGTATTTT. Protein sequence: CTIAEGQTDTQYF.

This chain uses TRBV5-1 with TRBJ2-1; D is ambiguous. Trimming took 0 bases from V and 2 from J, leaving 6 bases between them. The CDR3 contains 14 residues. Germline CDR1 and CDR2: SGHRS and YFSETQ. CDR3 in DNA: TGCGCCAGCAGCTTGGCCTCACCCTACAATGAGCAGTTCTTC. This encodes CASSLASPYNEQFF.

The chain carries TRBV24-1 and TRBJ2-3; tentative D call: TRBD2 (6 bases). CDR3 length equals 16 residues. Germline values: CDR1 KGHDR, CDR2 SFDVKD. Trimming removed 0 bases at V and 4 bases at J, with 13 bases between. The CDR3 nucleotides read TGTGCCACCAGTGATTTGGTCGGAGGGGCCCCAGATACGCAGTATTTT. Translation: CATSDLVGGAPDTQYF.

This clonotype was seen only a few times. The chain joins TRBV27 to TRBJ1-1, with D possibly matching TRBD1 (6 bases). Trimming cost V 1 base and J 1 base, with 7 bases left between them. The CDR3 has 14 amino acids. In germline, CDR1 is MNHEY, CDR2 SMNVEV (reference sequence). The CDR3 DNA is TGTGCCAGCAGTTTATTACAGGGGAACACTGAAGCTTTCTTT. This encodes CASSLLQGNTEAFF.

This clonotype has only one observation. The rearrangement uses TRBV28 and TRBJ2-3, with TRBD2 as a possible D gene (6 bases). The end of the DNA aligns better with TRBJ2-1, so the J call may be wrong. The CDR3 runs 15 residues. CDR1 and CDR2 (germline): MDHEN, SYDVKM. CDR3 in DNA: TGTGCCAGCAGTTCCGGGGACTTGGCCTACAATGAGCAGTTCTTC. This sequence encodes CASSSGDLAYNEQFF.

The V call is TRBV3-1, the J call TRBJ2-2, with D unresolved. V dropped 1 base and J dropped 5 bases, with 8 bases sitting between them. Per germline, CDR1 LGHDT and CDR2 YNNKEL (reference sequence). This CDR3 is 14 amino acids long. Written as DNA, the CDR3 is TGTGCCAGCAGCCAAGCACTGAGTACCGGGGAGCTGTTTTTT. This codes for CASSQALSTGELFF.

The chain joins TRBV20-1 to TRBJ2-2; 10 nucleotides line up with TRBD2. The CDR3 runs 16 residues. Trimming removed 1 base from V and 1 base from J; junction bases left unmatched: 3. Germline V CDR1 and CDR2: DFQATT, SNEGSKA (reference sequence). CDR3 protein: CSARVLAGGNTGELFF. CDR3 DNA: TGCAGTGCTAGAGTCTTAGCGGGGGGGAACACCGGGGAGCTGTTTTTT.

There are a few counts of this clonotype. V is TRBV12-5 and J is TRBJ2-2; 8 nucleotides match TRBD2. This CDR3 is 16 amino acids long. With V trimmed by 3 bases and J by 6 bases, 9 bases remained unmatched. The germline V gene has CDR1 LGHNT and CDR2 FRNRAP. CDR3 protein: CASGFTSGGAPGELFF. CDR3 nucleotides: TGTGCTAGTGGTTTTACTAGCGGAGGGGCCCCCGGGGAGCTGTTTTTT. The whole variable domain, remainder taken from reference TRBV12-5 and TRBJ2-2, is DARVTQTPRHKVTEMGQEVTMRCQPILGHNTVFWYRQTMMQGLELLAYFRNRAPLDDSGMPKDRFSAEMPDATLATLKIQPSEPRDSAVYFCASGFTSGGAPGELFFGEGSRLTVL.

As DNA, the CDR3 is TGTGCCAGCAGCGTGTCTAGCGGTAGGGGGGAGACCCAGTACTTC. Its protein product is CASSVSSGRGETQYF. This chain uses TRBV9 with TRBJ2-5; tentative D call: TRBD2 (7 bases). CDR3 length: 15 amino acids. V lost 2 bases, J lost 5 bases, and 16 bases lay in between. Germline lookup yields CDR1 SGDLS and CDR2 YYNGEE.

The V and J genes are TRBV19 and TRBJ2-7; tentative D call: TRBD2 (5 bases). The CDR3 is 14 amino acids. From germline, CDR1 is LNHDA and CDR2 SQIVND (reference sequence). Trimming cost V 7 bases and J 1 base, with 14 bases left between them. CDR3 DNA sequence: TGTGCCAGTACCGTAACGGGAAGTTCCTACGAGCAGTACTTC. This gives the protein CASTVTGSSYEQYF.

The sample holds many counts of this clonotype. The chain combines TRBV25-1 with TRBJ2-7; 11 bases map to TRBD1. This CDR3 region has 14 residues. Germline V CDR1 and CDR2: MGHDK, SYGVNS. The V segment lost 5 bases and the J segment 2 bases; nucleotides outside the gene matches: 2. This CDR3 reads CASSWDRGAYEQYF. In nucleotides, the CDR3 is TGTGCCAGCAGTTGGGACAGGGGGGCCTACGAGCAGTACTTC.

The chain links TRBV19 to TRBJ1-1, with unresolved D. The germline gives CDR1 LNHDA, CDR2 SQIVND (reference sequence). The CDR3 contains 13 residues. V lost 7 bases and J lost 1, with 10 bases in between. The CDR3 nucleotides read TGTGCCAGTACGACCCCAGGGAACACTGAAGCTTTCTTT. Its protein product is CASTTPGNTEAFF.

This clonotype was counted only a few times. This chain connects TRBV12-3 or TRBV12-4 to TRBJ2-1; perhaps TRBD2 as D (6 bases). V lost 5 bases, J lost 12 bases, and 11 bases lay in between. The CDR3 is made up of 11 amino acids. The CDR3 DNA reads as TGTGCCAGCAGTGCCGGGACTGCGCAGTTCTTC. It specifies CASSAGTAQFF.

This clonotype was detected ten times or more. V gene TRBV7-3 combines with J gene TRBJ2-1; possible D gene TRBD2, 6 bases. Germline V gene lookup returns CDR1 SGHTA and CDR2 FQGTGA. The V and J ends lost 5 bases and 0 bases respectively, with 17 bases between them. CDR3 length: 17 residues. The CDR3 bases are TGTGCCAGCAGCCGAGGTAGCGGAGGGGCCTCCTACAATGAGCAGTTCTTC. Encoded protein: CASSRGSGGASYNEQFF. Using reference TRBV7-3 and TRBJ2-1 for the parts outside the CDR3, the full variable domain is GAGVSQTPSNKVTEKGKYVELRCDPISGHTALYWYRQSLGQGPEFLIYFQGTGAADDSGLPNDRFFAVRPEGSVSTLKIQRTERGDSAVYLCASSRGSGGASYNEQFFGPGTRLTVL.

The chain is built from TRBV24-1 and TRBJ2-2; D ambiguous. This CDR3 is 14 amino acids long. The V gene's germline CDR1 is KGHDR and CDR2 SFDVKD. Trimming pared 5 bases from V and 5 bases from J, leaving 11 bases between. The CDR3 loop is CATSVRSRTGELFF. CDR3 DNA sequence: TGTGCCACCAGTGTCCGGAGTCGGACCGGGGAGCTGTTTTTT.

The chain joins TRBV5-6 to TRBJ2-1, with D perhaps TRBD2 (6 bases). V was shortened by 4 bases and J by 6 bases, with 14 bases between the two germline ends. Germline V gives CDR1 SGHDT, CDR2 YYEEEE. This CDR3 contains 14 residues. The CDR3 region has the DNA TGTGCCAGCAGCCCCGGGCGGGGCGGCAATGAGCAGTTCTTC. It encodes CASSPGRGGNEQFF.

This clonotype has only a few counts. CDR3 amino acids: CASSQRQGLKAHEQYF. The CDR3 DNA reads as TGTGCCAGCAGCCAACGACAGGGTCTGAAAGCCCACGAGCAGTACTTC. The chain couples TRBV27 to TRBJ2-7; 7 nucleotides align to TRBD1. The length of the CDR3 is 16 residues. Germline V lookup: CDR1 MNHEY, CDR2 SMNVEV (reference sequence). The V segment lost 6 bases and the J segment 5 bases; nucleotides outside the gene matches: 16.

This clonotype is judged large (0.1 to 1%). The rearrangement joins TRBV28 to TRBJ2-2; D is unclear. Germline V gene lookup returns CDR1 MDHEN and CDR2 SYDVKM. CDR3 length: 12 residues. With 1 base removed from V and 7 bases from J, the gap between germline ends came to 4 bases. The CDR3 loop is CASSLFGGELFF. DNA of the CDR3: TGTGCCAGCAGTTTATTTGGCGGGGAGCTGTTTTTT.

The rearrangement joins TRBV5-1 to TRBJ2-2, with 12 bases identical to TRBD2. Trimming removed 5 bases from V and 4 bases from J; junction bases left unmatched: 15. CDR1 and CDR2 (germline): SGHRS, YFSETQ. CDR3 length: 19 residues. The CDR3 region is CASRLYMTSGRGGTGELFF. For the CDR3, the DNA is TGCGCCAGCAGGTTATACATGACTAGCGGGAGAGGCGGCACCGGGGAGCTGTTTTTT.

This clonotype was observed a few times. The chain recombines TRBV5-1 with TRBJ2-5; D unclear. The germline V and J ends were trimmed by 1 base and 5 bases, with 18 bases remaining between them. CDR3 length equals 16 residues. Germline V gene sequence: CDR1 SGHRS, CDR2 YFSETQ. The CDR3 is CASSLKPGPRRETQYF. The CDR3 DNA follows: TGCGCCAGCAGCTTGAAACCCGGTCCTCGTAGGGAGACCCAGTACTTC.

J is TRBJ2-3 and V is TRBV24-1; 8 nucleotides agree with TRBD1. Per the germline V gene, CDR1 is KGHDR and CDR2 is SFDVKD. Germline trimming cut 0 bases from V and 5 bases from J; bases unmatched to any gene: 6. The CDR3 runs to 16 residues. The DNA for the CDR3 is TGTGCCACCAGTGATTTGGGGCAGGACAGGGAAGATACGCAGTATTTT. Translated: CATSDLGQDREDTQYF.

The chain carries TRBV5-1 and TRBJ2-5; a possible D gene is TRBD2 (5 bases). Germline V lookup: CDR1 SGHRS, CDR2 YFSETQ. The CDR3 length is 13 residues. V was pared by 3 bases and J by 5 bases, with 11 bases between. The CDR3 spells CASSSGGAETQYF. The CDR3 DNA sequence: TGCGCCAGCAGCTCAGGAGGTGCGGAGACCCAGTACTTC.